The 28 T cell receptor beta chains presented below share a single source sample, sequenced in a study of patients and donors after allogeneic stem cell transplantation. One entry per CDR3 protein, called by TCRdb with MiXCR from the RT-PCR reads. Seen here are more than 850,000 distinct CDR3 sequences, 15% to 20% observed once, and the top ten hold roughly 6.4%. The sequencing input was blood, either unsorted or a sorted T cell fraction (not recorded which). Receptors were obtained from a human donor who was either an allogeneic HSCT recipient or a stem cell or donor lymphocyte infusion donor (not recorded which). It is not recorded whose cells these are; they may come from a transplant donor.

The chain joins TRBV12-3 or TRBV12-4 to TRBJ2-5; TRBD1 or TRBD2 may be the D gene (5 bases each). The CDR3 consists of 16 residues. Trimming stripped 0 bases from V and 4 bases from J, with 15 bases between. The CDR3 nucleotides read TGTGCCAGCAGTTTAGCGCGAGGGGCAGGGACAGAGACCCAGTACTTC. It specifies CASSLARGAGTETQYF.

The J gene is TRBJ1-4, the V gene TRBV4-1, with 8 bases lining up with TRBD1. V lost 0 bases and J lost 11; bases outside the gene matches: 5. The CDR3 loop spans 14 amino acids. From germline, CDR1 is MGHRA and CDR2 YSYEKL. As DNA, the CDR3 is TGCGCCAGCAGCCAAGAACAGGGGGGTCGGAAACTGTTTTTT. Translation gives CASSQEQGGRKLFF.

CDR3 region: CASSLLATAGTRRDTEAFF. For the CDR3, the DNA is TGTGCCAGCAGTTTACTCGCCACTGCCGGGACGAGGCGAGACACTGAAGCTTTCTTT. V usage is TRBV27 and J usage is TRBJ1-1; perhaps TRBD1 as D (5 bases). Germline CDR1 is MNHEY and CDR2 is SMNVEV (reference sequence). The CDR3 totals 19 residues. Trimming stripped 2 bases from V and 3 bases from J, with 25 bases between.

The chain has TRBV6-1 and TRBJ2-7, with D tentatively TRBD1 (5 bases). With 7 bases removed from V and 3 bases from J, the gap between germline ends came to 16 bases. CDR1 MNHNS and CDR2 SASEGT come from the germline V gene. The CDR3 totals 14 residues. The DNA of the CDR3 is TGTGCCAGCACCCAAGGGCCAGGGAACTACGAGCAGTACTTC. This gives the protein CASTQGPGNYEQYF.

This chain uses TRBV7-2 with TRBJ1-4; 9 bases match TRBD1. J gave up 10 bases and V 4 bases, and 10 bases lay outside the gene matches. Germline V gives CDR1 SGHTA, CDR2 FQGNSA. The CDR3 spans 15 residues. In DNA, the CDR3 is TGTGCCAGCAGCTCGAGACAGGGGGGATTTGGAAAACTGTTTTTT. Its protein is CASSSRQGGFGKLFF.

This clonotype has a handful of counts. The rearrangement links TRBV24-1 to TRBJ2-1; 15 bases fit TRBD2. This CDR3 comprises 16 residues. The germline CDR1 and CDR2 sequences are KGHDR and SFDVKD. With V trimmed by 4 bases and J by 8 bases, 5 bases remained unmatched. The CDR3 region has the DNA TGTGCCACCAGTGACCAGGGACTAGCGGGAGGCGATGAGCAGTTCTTC. Amino acids: CATSDQGLAGGDEQFF.

This clonotype showed up just a few times. The genes are TRBV20-1 and TRBJ1-2; D is ambiguous. V gave up 0 bases and J gave up 10 bases, with 21 bases separating them. The germline CDR1 and CDR2 sequences are DFQATT and SNEGSKA (reference sequence). The CDR3 runs 15 residues. Written as DNA, the CDR3 is TGCAGTGCTAGAGATCTAGTAGGACCGTCCTACGTCTACACCTTC. It yields the protein CSARDLVGPSYVYTF.

This clonotype was observed a few times. This chain uses TRBV5-1 with TRBJ2-2, with no clear D. The CDR3 totals 14 residues. The germline CDR1 and CDR2 sequences are SGHRS and YFSETQ. Trimming cost V 3 bases and J 8 bases, with 14 bases left between them. The CDR3 loop is CASSSNWVYGELFF. In DNA form, the CDR3 reads TGCGCCAGCAGCTCCAACTGGGTTTATGGGGAGCTGTTTTTT.

This clonotype showed up many times. The chain has TRBV7-2 and TRBJ1-1, with 7 bases fitting TRBD1. Germline assignment: CDR1 SGHTA and CDR2 FQGNSA. Germline trimming cut 5 bases from V and 5 bases from J; bases unmatched to any gene: 5. CDR3 length: 13 residues. CDR3 coding DNA: TGTGCCAGCAGCCCTCAACAGGGGACTGAAGCTTTCTTT. Translation gives CASSPQQGTEAFF. Full variable domain (rest looked up from reference TRBV7-2 and TRBJ1-1): GAGVSQSPSNKVTEKGKDVELRCDPISGHTALYWYRQSLGQGLEFLIYFQGNSAPDKSGLPSDRFSAERTGGSVSTLTIQRTQQEDSAVYLCASSPQQGTEAFFGQGTRLTVV.

The rearrangement links TRBV5-5 to TRBJ1-1; D remains ambiguous. Germline assignment: CDR1 SGHKS and CDR2 YYEKEE (reference sequence). Trimming removed 1 base from V and 1 base from J, with 5 bases in between. The CDR3 runs to 13 residues. CDR3 sequence reads: CASSLFQNTEAFF. For the CDR3, the DNA is TGTGCCAGCAGCTTGTTCCAGAACACTGAAGCTTTCTTT.

V usage is TRBV20-1 and J usage is TRBJ1-2, with D uncertain. CDR1 and CDR2 from the germline V gene are DFQATT and SNEGSKA (reference sequence). The CDR3 consists of 16 residues. Trimming took 5 bases from V and 0 from J, leaving 19 bases between them. The CDR3 region has the DNA TGCAGTGCTTTCCAGACAAACCCAAAAGCTAACTATGGCTACACCTTC. Translation: CSAFQTNPKANYGYTF.

This chain connects TRBV27 to TRBJ2-1, with D tentatively TRBD2 (5 bases). CDR1 is MNHEY, CDR2 SMNVEV, per germline (reference sequence). The V end lost 0 bases, the J end lost 3 bases, and 15 bases lay between the germline ends. This CDR3 is built from 17 residues. CDR3 sequence: CASSLSGDRALYNEQFF. CDR3 coding DNA: TGTGCCAGCAGTTTATCCGGGGATAGGGCTCTCTACAATGAGCAGTTCTTC.

In DNA, the CDR3 is TGTGCCAGCAGCTTGACTCTACACGGGGGGAGGACCGGGGAGCTGTTTTTT. Protein sequence: CASSLTLHGGRTGELFF. V and J are TRBV7-2 and TRBJ2-2; 7 bases align to TRBD2. The CDR3 sequence is 17 residues long. CDR1 and CDR2 (germline): SGHTA, FQGNSA. J lost 5 bases, V lost 3 bases, and 12 bases had no gene match.

The chain is built from TRBV11-2 and TRBJ2-5; 12 nucleotides line up with TRBD2. Germline V gene data show CDR1 as SGHAT and CDR2 as FQNNGV. The CDR3 extends over 15 amino acids. With V trimmed by 4 bases and J by 3 bases, 3 bases remained unmatched. CDR3 sequence (DNA): TGTGCCAGCAGCTCTAGCGGGAGGGGGAAAGAGACCCAGTACTTC. Protein sequence: CASSSSGRGKETQYF.

This clonotype was found a few times. The genes are TRBV7-9 and TRBJ2-5; 7 nucleotides agree with TRBD1. CDR3 length equals 17 residues. From germline, CDR1 is SEHNR and CDR2 FQNEAQ (reference sequence). J was trimmed by 5 bases and V by 0 bases; bases with no gene match: 12. This CDR3 is CASSLARFDRDGETQYF. CDR3 sequence (DNA): TGTGCCAGCAGCTTAGCCCGATTTGACAGGGACGGGGAGACCCAGTACTTC.

This clonotype was seen a few times. The chain combines TRBV4-2 with TRBJ1-1; 7 bases fit TRBD1. V lost 5 bases to trimming and J lost 3 bases; unmatched junction nucleotides: 6. The CDR3 consists of 14 residues. Germline CDR1 LGHNA, CDR2 YNFKEQ. In nucleotides, the CDR3 is TGTGCCAGCAGCTTGACAGGGAAGGACACTGAAGCTTTCTTT. Its protein product is CASSLTGKDTEAFF.

The rearrangement links TRBV20-1 to TRBJ2-5; D is unresolved. The CDR3 loop spans 15 amino acids. Germline loops: CDR1 DFQATT, CDR2 SNEGSKA (reference sequence). Trimming took off 0 bases at V and 1 base at J, with 12 bases between the two ends. CDR3 in DNA: TGCAGTGCTAGAGATAGGGTACTACCCCAAGAGACCCAGTACTTC. Translation gives CSARDRVLPQETQYF.

Here the CDR3 DNA reads TGTGCCAGCAGCCAAGATACCAGGGGTACAGATACGCAGTATTTT. Its protein product is CASSQDTRGTDTQYF. V gene TRBV3-1 combines with J gene TRBJ2-3; D may be TRBD1 (6 bases). Germline V gives CDR1 LGHDT, CDR2 YNNKEL (reference sequence). The CDR3 runs to 15 residues. V lost 0 bases to trimming and J lost 3 bases, with 10 bases between them.

Only a few counts were recorded for this clonotype. This chain links TRBV5-1 with TRBJ2-1; 8 nucleotides agree with TRBD2. The CDR3 has 14 residues. Germline V gene data show CDR1 as SGHRS and CDR2 as YFSETQ. After removal of 4 bases from V and 7 bases from J, the junction contained 7 bases not matched to a gene. CDR3 amino acids: CASSNSGMVNEQFF. Written as DNA, the CDR3 is TGCGCCAGCAGCAATAGCGGGATGGTAAATGAGCAGTTCTTC.

This clonotype was counted between two and nine times. V gene TRBV12-3 or TRBV12-4 combines with J gene TRBJ2-3, with D perhaps matching TRBD2 (6 bases). The germline V and J ends were trimmed by 6 bases and 2 bases, with 18 bases remaining between them. The CDR3 spans 16 residues. The CDR3, as DNA: TGTGCCAGCAGCTCGGCGGGGACTTCTTACACAGATACGCAGTATTTT. The encoded protein is CASSSAGTSYTDTQYF.

The V gene is TRBV27, the J gene TRBJ2-7; TRBD2 might be the D (6 bases). This CDR3 is 15 amino acids long. Trimming removed 8 bases from V and 1 base from J, with 18 bases in between. Germline V gives CDR1 MNHEY, CDR2 SMNVEV (reference sequence). Here the CDR3 DNA reads TGTGCCAGCCGATCCCCGGAGGGCCGGTCCTACGAGCAGTACTTC. Translation gives CASRSPEGRSYEQYF.

The chain combines TRBV5-1 with TRBJ2-3; D possibly uses TRBD1 or TRBD2 (5 bases each). This CDR3 region has 13 residues. Germline V gene sequence: CDR1 SGHRS, CDR2 YFSETQ. The V and J ends lost 3 bases and 2 bases respectively, with 7 bases between them. For the CDR3, the DNA is TGCGCCAGCAGCTGGGGGTTCACAGATACGCAGTATTTT. This translates into CASSWGFTDTQYF.

This clonotype was recorded a few times. The chain links TRBV15 to TRBJ2-1; TRBD2 matches 15 bases. The CDR3 covers 16 residues. V shed 5 bases and J 9 bases; nucleotides not matched to a gene: 8. Germline-derived CDR1 and CDR2 are LNHNV and YYDKDF (reference sequence). This CDR3 reads CATSLGTSGRRGEQFF. The CDR3 DNA sequence: TGTGCCACCAGCCTAGGGACTAGCGGGAGGAGAGGTGAGCAGTTCTTC. Full variable domain (outside the CDR3, taken from reference TRBV15 and TRBJ2-1): DAMVIQNPRYQVTQFGKPVTLSCSQTLNHNVMYWYQQKSSQAPKLLFHYYDKDFNNEADTPDNFQSRRPNTSFCFLDIRSPGLGDTAMYLCATSLGTSGRRGEQFFGPGTRLTVL.

A few counts support this clonotype. The J gene is TRBJ2-5, the V gene TRBV27; a weak D match, TRBD2 (6 bases). V shed 6 bases and J shed 5 bases, with 13 bases lying between them. In germline, CDR1 is MNHEY, CDR2 SMNVEV (reference sequence). This CDR3 contains 13 residues. The CDR3 spells CASRRDSWETQYF. CDR3 coding DNA: TGTGCCAGCAGACGGGACTCTTGGGAGACCCAGTACTTC.

This clonotype was picked up many times. The genes are TRBV20-1 and TRBJ2-2; D tentatively reads TRBD1 or TRBD2 (5 bases each). V lost 0 bases to trimming and J lost 6 bases, with 14 bases between them. CDR3 length equals 15 residues. CDR1 is DFQATT, CDR2 SNEGSKA, per germline (reference sequence). The CDR3 region is CSARDMGWGPGELFF. CDR3 coding DNA: TGCAGTGCTAGAGATATGGGGTGGGGACCCGGGGAGCTGTTTTTT.

This clonotype has only a few counts. V and J are TRBV18 and TRBJ2-7, with unresolved D. This CDR3 spans 12 amino acids. The V end was cut by 4 bases, the J end by 5 bases, with 9 bases between. Per germline, CDR1 KGHSH and CDR2 LQKENI. CDR3 residues: CASSRVPHEQYF. The CDR3 coding sequence is TGTGCCAGCTCACGGGTCCCCCACGAGCAGTACTTC. The whole variable domain, filled in from reference TRBV18 and TRBJ2-7, reads NAGVMQNPRHLVRRRGQEARLRCSPMKGHSHVYWYRQLPEEGLKFMVYLQKENIIDESGMPKERFSAEFPKEGPSILRIQQVVRGDSAAYFCASSRVPHEQYFGPGTRLTVT.

The chain links TRBV30 to TRBJ2-7; 9 bases fit TRBD1. Germline V gives CDR1 GTSNPN, CDR2 SVGIG (reference sequence). The ends lost 0 bases at V and 2 bases at J; junction bases unmatched: 14. The CDR3 is made up of 18 amino acids. In DNA form, the CDR3 reads TGTGCCTGGAGTGTTTTTCGAACAGGGGGCCCCGGCGCCTACGAGCAGTACTTC. Protein: CAWSVFRTGGPGAYEQYF. Full variable domain (outside the CDR3, taken from reference TRBV30 and TRBJ2-7): SQTIHQWPATLVQPVGSPLSLECTVEGTSNPNLYWYRQAAGRGLQLLFYSVGIGQISSEVPQNLSASRPQDRQFILSSKKLLLSDSGFYLCAWSVFRTGGPGAYEQYFGPGTRLTVT.

The rearrangement joins TRBV6-1 to TRBJ1-4; D is possibly TRBD1 (5 bases). Germline V gives CDR1 MNHNS, CDR2 SASEGT. The CDR3 covers 15 residues. V was trimmed by 2 bases and J by 6 bases, leaving 13 bases between them. The CDR3 bases are TGTGCCAGCAGTGAACTCCCCAGGGTGTATGAAAAACTGTTTTTT. Translation: CASSELPRVYEKLFF.